The source of this T cell receptor (beta chain) is a study of prognosis after radiotherapy for stage I lung cancer. Study-level background: Enrollment began in early 2018 and ended in the first half of 2019; the enrolled patients had stage I non-small cell lung cancer. Broader study findings: Usage of TRBV and TRBJ genes reportedly differed between metastatic and non-metastatic patients. The study found lower Shannon entropy after stereotactic body radiation therapy in patients who developed distant metastases.

Concerning this clonotype: Its cognate antigen is unknown.

The authors drew 4.5 to 7 milliliters of peripheral blood at each of two time points. Amplification of TCR beta CDR3 from genomic DNA used two-round multiplex PCR. Every TRBV and TRBJ gene had its own specific primer in first-round PCR. Via MiXCR, TCRdb re-called the multiplex PCR reads, giving one row per CDR3 protein. The sample yields 45,000 to 60,000 distinct CDR3 sequences, approximately 35% seen once. The V gene's germline CDR1 is DFQATT and CDR2 SNEGSKA (reference sequence). This CDR3 is built from 13 residues. The clonotype comes from a donor aged 50 or older with non-small cell lung cancer. The sample here was PBMCs, taken before or after stereotactic body radiation therapy (not recorded which). V and J are TRBV20-1 and TRBJ2-1; TRBD2 matches 10 bases. CDR3 amino acids: CRKREGRIKEQFF. The CDR3 DNA sequence: TGCAGAAAGCGGGAGGGCCGAATAAAGGAGCAGTTCTTC.